This TCR beta chain was recorded in a study of blood T cell repertoires in COVID-19. Study summary: The samples span acute and convalescent COVID-19 from the United States, Italy and Spain.

Germline CDR1 reads SEHNR; CDR2 reads FQNEAQ (reference sequence). V lost 6 bases, J lost 8 bases, and 5 bases stayed unmatched. The CDR3 consists of 14 residues. This clone was counted between two and nine times. Using immunoSEQ multiplex PCR, the repertoire was profiled, and TCRdb retains in-frame clones only, with some absent. The profile shows over 45,000 clones, around four fifths of them singletons. The chain is built from TRBV7-9 and TRBJ1-4; TRBD1 aligns across 11 bases. Sample: peripheral blood. This receptor was taken from a woman of 80 years or more with acute or convalescent COVID-19. In DNA, the CDR3 is TGTGCCAGCAGATTGGGACAGGGGGAAGAAAAACTGTTTTTT. Protein sequence: CASRLGQGEEKLFF.